This T cell receptor (beta chain) derives from a study of blood T cell repertoires in COVID-19. For the study at large: The samples span acute and convalescent COVID-19 from the United States, Italy and Spain. Sources were T cells, B-cell-depleted T cells, or PBMCs; the material itself was cDNA or gDNA.

In the original processing: Scientists estimated how many nucleated cells there were by amplifying reference gene primers. Method: immunoSEQ multiplex PCR; TCRdb's copy keeps in-frame clones and lacks some. The V and J calls and clone size were taken over from that table, and D and trimming were inferred from the DNA. The repertoire holds 150,000 to 200,000 clones, with about four fifths as singletons. Germline V gene data show CDR1 as MDHEN and CDR2 as SYDVKM. The CDR3 consists of 13 residues. V dropped 7 bases and J dropped 7 bases, with 14 bases sitting between them. J is TRBJ2-1 and V is TRBV28; tentative D call: TRBD2 (5 bases). Sequenced sample: peripheral blood. This TCR was recovered from a human donor with acute or convalescent COVID-19. The donor label of this sample is uncertain. The CDR3: CASKDPSRNEQFF. The DNA of the CDR3 is TGTGCCAGCAAAGATCCTAGCCGAAATGAGCAGTTCTTC.